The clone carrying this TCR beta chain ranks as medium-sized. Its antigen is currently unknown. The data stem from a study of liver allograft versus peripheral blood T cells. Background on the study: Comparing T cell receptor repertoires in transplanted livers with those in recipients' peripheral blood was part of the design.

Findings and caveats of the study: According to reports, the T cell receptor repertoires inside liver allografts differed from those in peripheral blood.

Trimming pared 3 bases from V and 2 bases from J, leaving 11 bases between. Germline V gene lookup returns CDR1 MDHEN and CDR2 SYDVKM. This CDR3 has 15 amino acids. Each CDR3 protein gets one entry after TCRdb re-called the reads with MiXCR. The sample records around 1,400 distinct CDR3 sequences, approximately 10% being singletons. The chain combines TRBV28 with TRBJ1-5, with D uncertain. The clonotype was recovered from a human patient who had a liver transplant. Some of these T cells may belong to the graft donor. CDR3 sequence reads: CASSLGFGRNQPQHF. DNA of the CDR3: TGTGCCAGCAGTTTGGGATTCGGACGCAATCAGCCCCAGCATTTT. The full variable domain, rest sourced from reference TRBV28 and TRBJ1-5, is DVKVTQSSRYLVKRTGEKVFLECVQDMDHENMFWYRQDPGLGLRLIYFSYDVKMKEKGDIPEGYSVSREKKERFSLILESASTNQTSMYLCASSLGFGRNQPQHFGDGTRLSIL.